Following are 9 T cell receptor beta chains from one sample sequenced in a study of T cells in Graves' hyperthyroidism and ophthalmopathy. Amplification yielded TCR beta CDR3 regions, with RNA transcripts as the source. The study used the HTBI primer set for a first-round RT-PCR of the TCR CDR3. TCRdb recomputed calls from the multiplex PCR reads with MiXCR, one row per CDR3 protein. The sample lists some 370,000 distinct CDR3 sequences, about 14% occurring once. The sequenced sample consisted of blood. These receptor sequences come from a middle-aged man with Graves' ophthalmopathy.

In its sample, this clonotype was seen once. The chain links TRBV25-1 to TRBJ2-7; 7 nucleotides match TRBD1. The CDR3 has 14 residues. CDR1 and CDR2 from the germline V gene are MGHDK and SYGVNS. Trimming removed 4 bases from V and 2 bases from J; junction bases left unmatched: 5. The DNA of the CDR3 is TGTGCCAGCAGTGTGACAGGGACGGCCTACGAGCAGTACTTC. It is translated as CASSVTGTAYEQYF.

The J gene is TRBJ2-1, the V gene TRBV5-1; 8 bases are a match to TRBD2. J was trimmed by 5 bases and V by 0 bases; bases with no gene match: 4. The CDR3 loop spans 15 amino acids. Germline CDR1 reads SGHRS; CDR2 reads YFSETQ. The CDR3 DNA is TGCGCCAGCAGCTTGGAAAGCGGGAGAAACAATGAGCAGTTCTTC. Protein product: CASSLESGRNNEQFF.

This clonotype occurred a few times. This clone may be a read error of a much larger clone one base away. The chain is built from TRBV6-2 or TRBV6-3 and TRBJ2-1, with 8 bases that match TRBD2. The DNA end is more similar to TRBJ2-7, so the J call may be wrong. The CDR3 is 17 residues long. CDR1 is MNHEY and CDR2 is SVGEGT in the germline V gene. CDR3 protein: CASSYSPGLESYNEQYF. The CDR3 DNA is TGTGCCAGCAGTTACTCTCCGGGACTAGAGTCCTACAATGAGCAGTACTTC.

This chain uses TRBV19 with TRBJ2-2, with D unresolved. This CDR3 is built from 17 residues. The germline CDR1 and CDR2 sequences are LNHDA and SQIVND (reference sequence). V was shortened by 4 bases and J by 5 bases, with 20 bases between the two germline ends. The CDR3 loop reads CASSKVAMGLGTGELFF. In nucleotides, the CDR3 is TGTGCCAGTAGTAAAGTAGCAATGGGGTTGGGGACCGGGGAGCTGTTTTTT. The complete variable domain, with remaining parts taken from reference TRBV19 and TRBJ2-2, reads DGGITQSPKYLFRKEGQNVTLSCEQNLNHDAMYWYRQDPGQGLRLIYYSQIVNDFQKGDIAEGYSVSREKKESFPLTVTSAQKNPTAFYLCASSKVAMGLGTGELFFGEGSRLTVL.

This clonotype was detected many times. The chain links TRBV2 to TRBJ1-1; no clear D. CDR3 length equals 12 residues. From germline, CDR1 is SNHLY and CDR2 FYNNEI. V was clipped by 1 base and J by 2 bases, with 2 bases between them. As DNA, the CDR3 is TGTGCCAGCAGTGAAGTAAACACTGAAGCTTTCTTT. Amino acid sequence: CASSEVNTEAFF.

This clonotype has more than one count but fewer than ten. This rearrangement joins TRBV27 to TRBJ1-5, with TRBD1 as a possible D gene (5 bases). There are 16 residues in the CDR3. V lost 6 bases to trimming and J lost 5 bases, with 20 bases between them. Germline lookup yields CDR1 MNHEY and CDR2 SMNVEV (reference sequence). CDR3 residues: CASSPRGGTGDQPQHF. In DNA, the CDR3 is TGTGCCAGCAGCCCTCGGGGGGGAACAGGAGATCAGCCCCAGCATTTT.

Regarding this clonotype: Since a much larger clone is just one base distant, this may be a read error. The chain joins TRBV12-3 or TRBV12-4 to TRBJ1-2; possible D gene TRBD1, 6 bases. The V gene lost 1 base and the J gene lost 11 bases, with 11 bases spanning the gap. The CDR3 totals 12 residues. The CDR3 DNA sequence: TGTGCCAGCAGTTTAGGGGGGGCTGATTACACCTTC. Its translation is CASSLGGADYTF.

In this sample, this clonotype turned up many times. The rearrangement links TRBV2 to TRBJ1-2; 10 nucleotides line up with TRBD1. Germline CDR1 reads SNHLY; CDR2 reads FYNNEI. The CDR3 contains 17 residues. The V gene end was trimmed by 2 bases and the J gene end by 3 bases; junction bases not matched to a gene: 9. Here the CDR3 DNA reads TGTGCCAGCAGTGAATTAATCGGGACAGGGGTCGACTATGGCTACACCTTC. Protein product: CASSELIGTGVDYGYTF.

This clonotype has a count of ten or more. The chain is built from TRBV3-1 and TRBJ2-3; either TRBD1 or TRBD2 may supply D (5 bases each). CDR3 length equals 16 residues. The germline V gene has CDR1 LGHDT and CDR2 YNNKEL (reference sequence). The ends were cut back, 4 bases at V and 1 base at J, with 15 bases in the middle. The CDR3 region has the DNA TGTGCCAGCAGCCGAGCACTAGGGGATGGCACAGATACGCAGTATTTT. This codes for CASSRALGDGTDTQYF.